This is a list of T cell receptor beta chains from one sample in a study of CD8+ T cells in alopecia areata. Sequencing was performed with immunoSEQ multiplex PCR; in TCRdb, only in-frame clones are kept and a portion is missing. The table records 95,000 to 100,000 clones, 55% to 70% of them present only once. The sequenced sample was CD8+ T cells sorted from blood, obtained at approximately week 61, from a patient treated with tofacitinib. These receptors all come from a human donor with alopecia areata. CDR3s include the opening cysteine and the closing phenylalanine or tryptophan. The D gene is left open where the match is weak. Clone size is not always given. Where it is, it says once, few, many or a class for expanded clones.

CDR3: CASLWTETYEQYF
DNA: TGTGCCAGCCTTTGGACAGAGACCTACGAGCAGTACTTC
V: TRBV2
D: .
size: .
J: TRBJ2-7

CDR3: CASSLAGQGAYEQYF
DNA: TGTGCCAGCAGCTTAGCGGGTCAGGGGGCGTACGAGCAGTACTTC
V: TRBV11-2
D: TRBD1
size: .
J: TRBJ2-7

CDR3: CASKLGTGPAYEQYF
DNA: TGTGCCAGCAAATTAGGGACAGGGCCAGCCTACGAGCAGTACTTC
V: TRBV27
D: TRBD1
size: .
J: TRBJ2-7

CDR3: CASSLEGTYEQYF
DNA: TGTGCCAGCAGCTTAGAGGGGACCTACGAGCAGTACTTC
V: TRBV13
D: .
size: .
J: TRBJ2-7

CDR3: CASSHGAASTDTQYF
DNA: TGTGCCAGCAGCCACGGGGCGGCTAGCACAGATACGCAGTATTTT
V: TRBV14
D: .
size: .
J: TRBJ2-3

CDR3: CSVDSGATNEKLFF
DNA: TGCAGCGTTGACTCTGGAGCAACTAATGAAAAACTGTTTTTT
V: TRBV29-1
D: .
size: few
J: TRBJ1-4

CDR3: CSVEGREYGYTF
DNA: TGCAGCGTTGAGGGAAGGGAATATGGCTACACCTTC
V: TRBV29-1
D: .
size: .
J: TRBJ1-2

CDR3: CASSLGGGRDHEQYF
DNA: TGTGCCAGCAGCTTAGGTGGGGGCAGGGACCACGAGCAGTACTTC
V: TRBV13
D: .
size: .
J: TRBJ2-7

CDR3: CATSTYRGLSYQPQHF
DNA: TGTGCCACCAGCACTTACAGGGGGCTCTCATATCAGCCCCAGCATTTT
V: TRBV15
D: TRBD1
size: few
J: TRBJ1-5

CDR3: CASSLTGYATNEKLFF
DNA: TGTGCCAGTAGTCTAACAGGGTACGCAACTAATGAAAAACTGTTTTTT
V: TRBV19
D: .
size: .
J: TRBJ1-4

CDR3: CASSQDRDSLYNEQFF
DNA: TGCGCCAGCAGCCAGGACCGGGACAGTTTATACAATGAGCAGTTCTTC
V: TRBV4-1
D: TRBD1
size: .
J: TRBJ2-1

CDR3: CATQTDTQYF
DNA: TGTGCCACCCAAACAGATACGCAGTATTTT
V: TRBV6-1
D: .
size: .
J: TRBJ2-3

CDR3: CASSTPPRTGVANEQFF
DNA: TGTGCCAGCAGCACCCCTCCTAGGACGGGGGTGGCCAATGAGCAGTTCTTC
V: TRBV7-9
D: .
size: .
J: TRBJ2-1

CDR3: CASSQHELGVETQYF
DNA: TGTGCCAGCAGCCAGCATGAGTTAGGAGTAGAGACCCAGTACTTC
V: TRBV14
D: .
size: .
J: TRBJ2-5

CDR3: CASSSDSISGNTIYF
DNA: TGTGCCAGCAGCTCGGACTCTATCTCTGGAAACACCATATATTTT
V: TRBV5-4
D: .
size: .
J: TRBJ1-3

CDR3: CASSLNFTESYEQYF
DNA: TGCGCCAGCAGCTTGAATTTTACGGAGAGCTACGAGCAGTACTTC
V: TRBV5-1
D: .
size: few
J: TRBJ2-7

CDR3: CASSAPHLRQGKTGELFF
DNA: TGTGCCAGCAGCGCTCCCCACCTCCGACAGGGGAAGACCGGGGAGCTGTTTTTT
V: TRBV9
D: TRBD1
size: .
J: TRBJ2-2

CDR3: CASSQPPGQSYEQYF
DNA: TGCGCCAGCAGTCAGCCGCCGGGACAGTCGTACGAGCAGTACTTC
V: TRBV23-1
D: TRBD1
size: .
J: TRBJ2-7